The T cell receptor (beta chain) described here comes from a study of blood T cell repertoires in COVID-19. As for the study in general: The study drew acute and convalescent COVID-19 samples from the United States, Italy and Spain.

In the source study's methods: Amplification with reference gene primers provided the estimates of nucleated cell counts. Measured with immunoSEQ multiplex PCR; TCRdb has only the in-frame clones, and not every one. The DNA was the basis for D and trimming; V, J and clone size are from that table. In the table there are 100,000 to 150,000 clones, approximately 83% of which are singletons. The sequence came from a woman of 80 years or more with acute or convalescent COVID-19. The sample comprised peripheral blood.

The CDR3 loop is CASSRQAGVDTEAFF. As DNA, the CDR3 is TGCGCCAGCAGCAGACAAGCAGGGGTGGACACTGAAGCTTTCTTT. This chain links TRBV5-1 with TRBJ1-1; D possibly corresponds to TRBD1 (6 bases). In germline, CDR1 is SGHRS, CDR2 YFSETQ. Trimming left V 4 bases short and J 3 bases short, with 16 bases between. The CDR3 covers 15 residues.